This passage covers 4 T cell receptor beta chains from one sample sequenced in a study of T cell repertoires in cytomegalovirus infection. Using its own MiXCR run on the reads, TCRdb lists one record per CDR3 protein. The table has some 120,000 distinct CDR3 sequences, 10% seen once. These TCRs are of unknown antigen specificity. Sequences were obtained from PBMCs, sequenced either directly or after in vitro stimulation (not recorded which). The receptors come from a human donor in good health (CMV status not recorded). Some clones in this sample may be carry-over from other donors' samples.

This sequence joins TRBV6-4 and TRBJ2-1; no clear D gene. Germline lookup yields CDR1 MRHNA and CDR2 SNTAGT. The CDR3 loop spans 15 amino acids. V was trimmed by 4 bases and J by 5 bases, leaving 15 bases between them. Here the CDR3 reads CASSAVDRSHNEQFF. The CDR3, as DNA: TGTGCCAGCAGTGCGGTTGATAGGTCTCACAATGAGCAGTTCTTC.

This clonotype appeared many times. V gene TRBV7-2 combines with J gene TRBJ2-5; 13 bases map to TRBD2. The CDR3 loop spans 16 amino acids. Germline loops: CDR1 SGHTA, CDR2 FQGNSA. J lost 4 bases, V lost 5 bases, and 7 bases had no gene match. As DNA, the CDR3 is TGTGCCAGCAGCACTAGGACTAGCGGGAGAAGAGAGACCCAGTACTTC. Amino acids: CASSTRTSGRRETQYF.

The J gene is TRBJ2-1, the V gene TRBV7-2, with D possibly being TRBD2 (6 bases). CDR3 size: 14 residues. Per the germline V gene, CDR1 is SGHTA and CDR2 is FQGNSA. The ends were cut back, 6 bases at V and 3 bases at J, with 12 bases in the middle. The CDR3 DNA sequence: TGTGCCAGCAGTCTATACGGGAGCTACAATGAGCAGTTCTTC. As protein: CASSLYGSYNEQFF.

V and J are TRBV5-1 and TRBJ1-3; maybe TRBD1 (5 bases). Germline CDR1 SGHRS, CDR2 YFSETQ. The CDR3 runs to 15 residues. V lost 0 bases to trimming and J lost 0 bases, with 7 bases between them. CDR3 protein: CASSLAGGSGNTIYF. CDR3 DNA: TGCGCCAGCAGCTTGGCCGGGGGCTCTGGAAACACCATATATTTT.